What follows are 31 T cell receptor beta chains derived from one specimen sequenced in a study of post-analysis software for immune sequencing data. Study-level results: In patients, TRBV5-6, TRBV5-1 and TRBV20-1 belonged to five TRBV segments found more frequently than in controls.

Their antigen targets remain unknown. The authors incorporated unique molecular identifiers into the TCR beta cDNA libraries. A single record per CDR3 protein comes from TCRdb applying MiXCR to the PCR reads. The sample carries hundreds of thousands of distinct CDR3 sequences, approximately 59% recorded once. Material for sequencing was blood. These receptors were taken from a girl aged 2-10 years with multiple sclerosis.

A few counts support this clonotype. The chain recombines TRBV29-1 with TRBJ1-2; no reliable D call. V was trimmed by 4 bases and J by 5 bases, leaving 14 bases between them. The germline gives CDR1 SQVTM, CDR2 ANQGSEA. The CDR3 totals 13 residues. CDR3 loop: CSVARAGMYGYTF. CDR3 sequence (DNA): TGCAGCGTTGCCCGAGCGGGAATGTATGGCTACACCTTC.

The chain employs TRBV10-3 and TRBJ2-1, with a tentative D call TRBD2 (6 bases). CDR1 ENHRY and CDR2 SYGVKD come from the germline V gene. There are 13 residues in the CDR3. The CDR3 sequence is CVTIPTGEDEQFF. CDR3 nucleotide sequence: TGTGTCACCATCCCTACGGGAGAGGATGAGCAGTTCTTC.

CDR3 sequence reads: CATSDLRGTYEQYF. CDR3 sequence (DNA): TGTGCCACCAGTGATTTGCGGGGGACCTACGAGCAGTACTTC. This chain links TRBV24-1 with TRBJ2-7; possible D gene TRBD2, 6 bases. The V and J ends lost 0 bases and 2 bases respectively, with 7 bases between them. Germline-derived CDR1 and CDR2 are KGHDR and SFDVKD. This CDR3 is built from 14 residues.

This rearrangement joins TRBV5-1 to TRBJ1-1; a weak D match, TRBD1 (5 bases). This CDR3 spans 15 amino acids. Germline V lookup: CDR1 SGHRS, CDR2 YFSETQ. The ends were cut back, 0 bases at V and 4 bases at J, with 13 bases in the middle. In nucleotides, the CDR3 is TGCGCCAGCAGCTTGGGATTCGGGGGTGGCACTGAAGCTTTCTTT. It encodes CASSLGFGGGTEAFF.

DNA for the CDR3: TGTGCCAGCAGTTCCCGACAAGGTGGCTCCTATAATTCACCCCTCCACTTT. Its translation: CASSSRQGGSYNSPLHF. The rearrangement uses TRBV12-3 or TRBV12-4 and TRBJ1-6; D uncertain. V gave up 4 bases and J gave up 0 bases, with 13 bases separating them. The CDR3 runs to 17 residues.

J is TRBJ1-1 and V is TRBV20-1, with a possible D match to TRBD1 (5 bases). CDR1 DFQATT and CDR2 SNEGSKA come from the germline V gene (reference sequence). Trimming removed 1 base from V and 4 bases from J, with 13 bases in between. The CDR3 covers 14 residues. CDR3 region: CSARASGRTTEAFF. The CDR3, as DNA: TGCAGTGCTAGAGCGTCAGGGCGGACCACTGAAGCTTTCTTT.

The rearrangement links TRBV6-2 or TRBV6-3 to TRBJ1-2; D remains ambiguous. Per germline, CDR1 MNHEY and CDR2 SVGEGT. The CDR3 totals 11 residues. V was trimmed by 7 bases and J by 8 bases, leaving 11 bases between them. This CDR3 reads CASTDSRGYTF. The CDR3 coding sequence is TGTGCCAGCACAGACTCGCGGGGCTACACCTTC.

The gene calls are TRBV5-1 and TRBJ2-4, with TRBD2 as a possible D gene (5 bases). Germline lookup yields CDR1 SGHRS and CDR2 YFSETQ. CDR3 length: 16 residues. The V end was cut by 0 bases, the J end by 3 bases, with 13 bases between. The CDR3 loop reads CASSLGWETLKNIQYF. Written as DNA, the CDR3 is TGCGCCAGCAGCTTGGGCTGGGAGACCCTCAAAAACATTCAGTACTTC.

This clonotype was observed a handful of times. The rearrangement uses TRBV5-6 and TRBJ1-1; TRBD1 agrees at 8 bases. The junction had 3 bases not matched to a gene; V was cut back by 2 bases and J by 0 bases. In germline, CDR1 is SGHDT, CDR2 YYEEEE. The length of the CDR3 is 15 residues. The CDR3 loop reads CASSLFRGLNTEAFF. DNA of the CDR3: TGTGCCAGCAGCTTATTCAGGGGGCTGAACACTGAAGCTTTCTTT. The whole variable domain, filled in from reference TRBV5-6 and TRBJ1-1, reads DAGVTQSPTHLIKTRGQQVTLRCSPKSGHDTVSWYQQALGQGPQFIFQYYEEEERQRGNFPDRFSGHQFPNYSSELNVNALLLGDSALYLCASSLFRGLNTEAFFGQGTRLTVV.

This chain connects TRBV10-2 to TRBJ1-2; maybe TRBD1 (5 bases). Germline CDR1 and CDR2: WSHSY and SAAADI. The CDR3 covers 14 residues. The ends were cut back, 7 bases at V and 6 bases at J, with 18 bases in the middle. The CDR3 reads CASIEAGGGNGYTF. Here the CDR3 DNA reads TGCGCCAGCATCGAAGCCGGGGGTGGAAATGGCTACACCTTC.

A few counts support this clonotype. V is TRBV12-3 or TRBV12-4 and J is TRBJ2-6; the match to TRBD1 covers 9 bases. The junction had 11 bases not matched to a gene; V was cut back by 6 bases and J by 2 bases. CDR3 length equals 18 residues. This chain's CDR3 is CASSLQGAWGPGANVLTF. Here the CDR3 DNA reads TGTGCCAGCAGCTTACAGGGGGCTTGGGGCCCTGGGGCCAACGTCCTGACTTTC.

The V call is TRBV28, the J call TRBJ1-1; 7 bases match TRBD1. Germline trimming cut 5 bases from V and 1 base from J; bases unmatched to any gene: 7. The V gene's germline CDR1 is MDHEN and CDR2 SYDVKM. The CDR3 runs 15 residues. This CDR3 reads CASSAYRGENTEAFF. Here the CDR3 DNA reads TGTGCCAGCAGTGCCTACAGGGGAGAGAACACTGAAGCTTTCTTT.

The rearrangement uses TRBV7-2 and TRBJ2-5; 7 bases map to TRBD2. The germline V gene has CDR1 SGHTA and CDR2 FQGNSA. CDR3 size: 15 residues. With 3 bases clipped from V and 4 bases from J, the junction kept 8 bases outside the gene matches. This CDR3 is CASSFWTGGGETQYF. The CDR3 region has the DNA TGTGCCAGCAGCTTTTGGACTGGCGGGGGAGAGACCCAGTACTTC.

As DNA, the CDR3 is TGTGCCAGCAGCTCAACCCTTTCCAATGAGCAGTTCTTC. It specifies CASSSTLSNEQFF. This chain uses TRBV11-1 with TRBJ2-1; D gene uncertain. CDR1 is SGHAT, CDR2 FQDESV, per germline (reference sequence). Trimming pared 4 bases from V and 6 bases from J, leaving 10 bases between. The CDR3 contains 13 residues.

J is TRBJ1-3 and V is TRBV5-5; 9 nucleotides agree with TRBD1. CDR3 size: 19 residues. The V gene's germline CDR1 is SGHKS and CDR2 YYEKEE (reference sequence). V trimming: 0 bases; J trimming: 4 bases; junction bases outside the gene matches: 14. Written as DNA, the CDR3 is TGTGCCAGCAGCTTGGGAAGCCCGGGACAGGGTGTATACGGAAACACCATATATTTT. Protein product: CASSLGSPGQGVYGNTIYF.

The J gene is TRBJ2-1, the V gene TRBV4-1; TRBD2 agrees at 11 bases. Losses at the gene ends were 1 base for V and 7 bases for J; bases not matched to a gene: 3. CDR1 and CDR2 (germline): MGHRA, YSYEKL. The CDR3 extends over 15 amino acids. CDR3 DNA: TGCGCCAGCAGCCAAGGCTCTAGCGGGAGGAATGAGCAGTTCTTC. Encoded protein: CASSQGSSGRNEQFF.

The chain recombines TRBV21-1 with TRBJ2-5; whether TRBD1, the table's D call, matches the DNA was not checked. TRBV21-1 is deemed a pseudogene. The CDR3 has 14 amino acids. CDR3 nucleotides: TGCGCCAGCAGCAAAGTGGGGCTATTGGAGACCCAGTACTTC. Translation gives CASSKVGLLETQYF.

This clonotype was picked up one time. The chain combines TRBV7-2 with TRBJ1-2; maybe TRBD1 (6 bases). The CDR3 spans 13 residues. Germline V gives CDR1 SGHTA, CDR2 FQGNSA. The V end was cut by 8 bases, the J end by 5 bases, with 15 bases between. The CDR3 region is CASAGGAIYGYTF. DNA of the CDR3: TGTGCCAGCGCGGGGGGCGCGATTTATGGCTACACCTTC.

In its sample, this clonotype was seen a few times. The V call is TRBV7-4, the J call TRBJ2-5, with TRBD2 identical over 7 bases. The CDR3 is 15 amino acids. V shed 2 bases, J shed 5 bases, and the junction held 8 bases outside the gene matches. Germline V gives CDR1 SGHVT, CDR2 SQSDAQ. CDR3 sequence reads: CASSLFGGRGETQYF. CDR3 in DNA: TGTGCCAGCAGCTTATTCGGCGGGAGAGGGGAGACCCAGTACTTC.

This clonotype is a singleton in its sample. This chain links TRBV7-2 with TRBJ1-2; TRBD1 matches at 7 bases. This CDR3 spans 14 amino acids. Trimming cost V 7 bases and J 2 bases; bases outside gene matches: 7. The germline V gene has CDR1 SGHTA and CDR2 FQGNSA. The CDR3: CASKLPGQNYGYTF. CDR3 coding DNA: TGTGCCAGCAAGCTACCGGGACAGAACTATGGCTACACCTTC. Using reference TRBV7-2 and TRBJ1-2 for the parts outside the CDR3, the full variable domain is GAGVSQSPSNKVTEKGKDVELRCDPISGHTALYWYRQSLGQGLEFLIYFQGNSAPDKSGLPSDRFSAERTGGSVSTLTIQRTQQEDSAVYLCASKLPGQNYGYTFGSGTRLTVV.

The J gene is TRBJ2-3, the V gene TRBV9; 8 bases line up with TRBD1. V lost 0 bases to trimming and J lost 2 bases; unmatched junction nucleotides: 5. The germline V gene encodes CDR1 SGDLS and CDR2 YYNGEE. CDR3 size: 16 residues. For the CDR3, the DNA is TGTGCCAGCAGCGTAGCTTCGGGACAGGTCACAGATACGCAGTATTTT. Its translation is CASSVASGQVTDTQYF.

The rearrangement joins TRBV7-9 to TRBJ1-1, with no clear D. This CDR3 is built from 13 residues. Germline CDR1 and CDR2: SEHNR and FQNEAQ (reference sequence). The germline V and J ends were trimmed by 5 bases and 5 bases, with 12 bases remaining between them. CDR3 sequence reads: CASSDVAGTEAFF. The CDR3 DNA sequence: TGTGCCAGCAGCGACGTTGCCGGGACTGAAGCTTTCTTT.

The J gene is TRBJ1-2, the V gene TRBV4-3; D is unclear. CDR1 LGHNA and CDR2 YSLEER come from the germline V gene. The CDR3 is 12 amino acids. Trimming took 4 bases from V and 4 from J, leaving 7 bases between them. CDR3 amino acids: CASSRIGYGYTF. CDR3 DNA: TGCGCCAGCAGCCGAATAGGCTATGGCTACACCTTC.

The genes are TRBV7-8 and TRBJ2-1, with TRBD2 identical over 9 bases. CDR3 length: 14 residues. Germline trimming cut 5 bases from V and 6 bases from J; bases unmatched to any gene: 5. CDR1 SGHVS and CDR2 FQNEAQ come from the germline V gene. CDR3: CASSRPGLANEQFF. CDR3 in DNA: TGTGCCAGCAGCCGCCCGGGACTAGCCAATGAGCAGTTCTTC.

In its sample, this clonotype was seen a few times. The chain combines TRBV4-1 with TRBJ2-1, with 7 bases aligning to TRBD1. CDR1 and CDR2 (germline): MGHRA, YSYEKL. This CDR3 has 18 residues. The trim removed 0 bases at V and 3 bases at J, leaving 11 bases unmatched. The CDR3 nucleotides read TGCGCCAGCAGCCAAGATCCCCTCGGGACAGCGTACTACAATGAGCAGTTCTTC. It specifies CASSQDPLGTAYYNEQFF.

The chain employs TRBV7-9 and TRBJ2-5; 9 bases fit TRBD2. This CDR3 region has 14 residues. V gave up 5 bases and J gave up 5 bases; unmatched junction bases: 6. CDR1 and CDR2 from the germline V gene are SEHNR and FQNEAQ (reference sequence). This CDR3 reads CASSQRLAAETQYF. DNA for the CDR3: TGTGCCAGCAGCCAGAGACTAGCGGCGGAGACCCAGTACTTC.

This clonotype was counted once. The chain is built from TRBV10-2 and TRBJ1-2; D perhaps matches TRBD1 (5 bases). The germline V gene encodes CDR1 WSHSY and CDR2 SAAADI. Trimming stripped 6 bases from V and 4 bases from J, with 12 bases between. CDR3 length: 13 residues. The CDR3 coding sequence is TGCGCCAGCAGGGACGACGGGGGCTATGGCTACACCTTC. It specifies CASRDDGGYGYTF.

This clonotype was seen repeatedly, ten times or more. The rearrangement joins TRBV4-1 to TRBJ2-1, with 8 bases lining up with TRBD1. There are 15 residues in the CDR3. With 4 bases clipped from V and 2 bases from J, the junction kept 4 bases outside the gene matches. Germline CDR1 and CDR2: MGHRA and YSYEKL. DNA for the CDR3: TGCGCCAGCAGCCCGACAGGGGCCGCCTACAATGAGCAGTTCTTC. Residues: CASSPTGAAYNEQFF.

The rearrangement links TRBV7-8 to TRBJ1-1; D is unresolved. Trimming removed 4 bases at V and 0 bases at J, with 12 bases between. This CDR3 spans 15 amino acids. Germline lookup yields CDR1 SGHVS and CDR2 FQNEAQ. CDR3 sequence: CASSSPTVMNTEAFF. CDR3 DNA sequence: TGTGCCAGCAGCTCCCCCACGGTTATGAACACTGAAGCTTTCTTT.

This sequence joins TRBV3-1 and TRBJ1-2; 10 bases map to TRBD1. The CDR3 length is 20 residues. Germline assignment: CDR1 LGHDT and CDR2 YNNKEL (reference sequence). V gave up 5 bases and J gave up 1 base; unmatched junction bases: 19. The CDR3 region is CASSLSSLGTGEDGNYGYTF. CDR3 bases: TGTGCCAGCAGCTTATCGTCCCTCGGGACAGGGGAGGATGGTAACTATGGCTACACCTTC.

V usage is TRBV27 and J usage is TRBJ2-5, with D hard to call. The CDR3 extends over 15 amino acids. V was clipped by 3 bases and J by 1 base, with 12 bases between them. The V gene's germline CDR1 is MNHEY and CDR2 SMNVEV (reference sequence). The CDR3 is CASSFWLAGQETQYF. CDR3 DNA: TGTGCCAGCAGTTTCTGGCTGGCAGGCCAAGAGACCCAGTACTTC.